This TCR beta chain was profiled in a study of beta chain features in type 1 diabetes. Reverse transcribing all isolated RNA meant expressed TCRB transcripts were sequenced. Clones were sequenced by immunoSEQ multiplex PCR, and TCRdb holds only the in-frame ones, with some missing. The sample carries approximately 360,000 clones, about 12% recorded once. Whole-study results and caveats: In all four CD4+ subsets, TCRB CDR3 length was significantly, moderately reduced in type 1 diabetes.

In the case of this clone: Its antigen is undetermined.

The CDR3 is made up of 14 amino acids. CDR1 is GTSNPN and CDR2 is SVGIG in the germline V gene (reference sequence). V lost 5 bases, J lost 0 bases, and 11 bases lay in between. The sample consisted of naive CD4+ T cells from blood. This receptor was identified in a young woman with type 1 diabetes. The V call is TRBV30, the J call TRBJ1-3; D is uncertain. The CDR3 nucleotides read TGTGCCTGGTTAAAGCGGGGCTCTGGAAACACCATATATTTT. Its translation: CAWLKRGSGNTIYF.